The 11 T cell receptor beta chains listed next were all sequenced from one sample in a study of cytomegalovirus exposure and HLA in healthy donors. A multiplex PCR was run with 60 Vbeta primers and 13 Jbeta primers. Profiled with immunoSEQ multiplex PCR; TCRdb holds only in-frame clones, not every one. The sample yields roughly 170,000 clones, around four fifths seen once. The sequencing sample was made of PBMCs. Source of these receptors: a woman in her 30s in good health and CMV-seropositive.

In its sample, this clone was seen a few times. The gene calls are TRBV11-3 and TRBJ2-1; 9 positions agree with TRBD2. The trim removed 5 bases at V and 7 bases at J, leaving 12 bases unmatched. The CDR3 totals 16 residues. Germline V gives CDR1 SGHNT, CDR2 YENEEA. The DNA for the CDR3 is TGTGCCAGCAGCCCCAATCAAGCGGGAGGAGGTAATGAGCAGTTCTTC. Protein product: CASSPNQAGGGNEQFF.

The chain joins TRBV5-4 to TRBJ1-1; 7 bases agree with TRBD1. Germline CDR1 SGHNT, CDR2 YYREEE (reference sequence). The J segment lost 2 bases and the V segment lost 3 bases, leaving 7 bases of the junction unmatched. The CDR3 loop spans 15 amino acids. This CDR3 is CASSWRQGLNTEAFF. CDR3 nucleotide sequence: TGTGCCAGCAGCTGGCGACAGGGCCTAAACACTGAAGCTTTCTTT.

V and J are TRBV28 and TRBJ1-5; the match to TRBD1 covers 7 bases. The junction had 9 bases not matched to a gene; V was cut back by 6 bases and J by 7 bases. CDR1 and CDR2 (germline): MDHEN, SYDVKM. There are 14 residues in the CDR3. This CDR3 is CASSETGRRQPQHF. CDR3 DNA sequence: TGTGCCAGCAGCGAGACAGGGAGGCGACAGCCCCAGCATTTT.

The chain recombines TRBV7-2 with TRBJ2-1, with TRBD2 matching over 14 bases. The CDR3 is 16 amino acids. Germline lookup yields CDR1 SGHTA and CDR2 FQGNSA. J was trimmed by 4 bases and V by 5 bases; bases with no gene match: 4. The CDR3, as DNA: TGTGCCAGCAGCCCCCGGACTAGCGGGAGGTACAATGAGCAGTTCTTC. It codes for CASSPRTSGRYNEQFF.

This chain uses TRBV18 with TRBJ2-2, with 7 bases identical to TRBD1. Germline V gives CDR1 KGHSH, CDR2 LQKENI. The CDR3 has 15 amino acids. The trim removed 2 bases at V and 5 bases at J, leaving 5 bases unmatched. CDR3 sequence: CASSPGTDTTGELFF. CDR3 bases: TGTGCCAGCTCACCAGGGACAGACACGACCGGGGAGCTGTTTTTT. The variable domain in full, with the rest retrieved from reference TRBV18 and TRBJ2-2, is NAGVMQNPRHLVRRRGQEARLRCSPMKGHSHVYWYRQLPEEGLKFMVYLQKENIIDESGMPKERFSAEFPKEGPSILRIQQVVRGDSAAYFCASSPGTDTTGELFFGEGSRLTVL.

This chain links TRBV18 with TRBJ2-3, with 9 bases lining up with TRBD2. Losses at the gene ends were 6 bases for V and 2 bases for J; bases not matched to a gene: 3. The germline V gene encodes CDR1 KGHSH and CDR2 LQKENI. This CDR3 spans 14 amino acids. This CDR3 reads CASSLAGYTDTQYF. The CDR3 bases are TGTGCCAGCTCCCTAGCGGGGTACACAGATACGCAGTATTTT.

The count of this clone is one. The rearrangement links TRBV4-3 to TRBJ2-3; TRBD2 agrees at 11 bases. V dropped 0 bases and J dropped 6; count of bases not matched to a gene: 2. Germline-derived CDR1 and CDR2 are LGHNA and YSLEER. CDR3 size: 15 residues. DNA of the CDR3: TGCGCCAGCAGCCAAGATCCTAGCGGGAGGGATACGCAGTATTTT. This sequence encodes CASSQDPSGRDTQYF.

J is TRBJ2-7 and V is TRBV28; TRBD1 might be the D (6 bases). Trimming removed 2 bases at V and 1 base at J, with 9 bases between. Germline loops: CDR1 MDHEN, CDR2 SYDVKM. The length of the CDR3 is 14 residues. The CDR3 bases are TGTGCCAGCAGTTTAGGGACAATTTCCTACGAGCAGTACTTC. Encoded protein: CASSLGTISYEQYF.

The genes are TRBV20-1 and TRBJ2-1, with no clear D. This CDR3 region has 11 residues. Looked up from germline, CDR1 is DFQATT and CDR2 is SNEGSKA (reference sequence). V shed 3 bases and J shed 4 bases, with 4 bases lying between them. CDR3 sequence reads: CSASGYNEQFF. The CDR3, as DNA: TGCAGTGCTAGCGGTTACAATGAGCAGTTCTTC.

The DNA of the CDR3 is TGTGCCAGCAGCTTAAGGCAGGGAAGCAATGAGCAGTTCTTC. Protein product: CASSLRQGSNEQFF. The chain carries TRBV7-2 and TRBJ2-1; D perhaps matches TRBD1 (5 bases). CDR1 SGHTA and CDR2 FQGNSA come from the germline V gene. The CDR3 contains 14 residues. The ends were cut back, 2 bases at V and 6 bases at J, with 11 bases in the middle.

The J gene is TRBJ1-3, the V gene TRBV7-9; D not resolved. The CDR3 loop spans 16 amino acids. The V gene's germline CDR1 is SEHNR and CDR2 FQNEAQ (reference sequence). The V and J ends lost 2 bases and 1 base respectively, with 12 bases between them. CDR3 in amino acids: CASSLWRGSSGNTIYF. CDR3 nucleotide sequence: TGTGCCAGCAGCTTATGGCGGGGATCGTCTGGAAACACCATATATTTT. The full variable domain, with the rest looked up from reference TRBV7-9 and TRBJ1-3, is DTGVSQNPRHKITKRGQNVTFRCDPISEHNRLYWYRQTLGQGPEFLTYFQNEAQLEKSRLLSDRFSAERPKGSFSTLEIQRTEQGDSAMYLCASSLWRGSSGNTIYFGEGSWLTVV.